The source of this T cell receptor beta chain is a study of cytomegalovirus exposure and HLA in healthy donors. This clone appeared a single time. A multiplex PCR was run with 60 Vbeta primers and 13 Jbeta primers. Here immunoSEQ multiplex PCR was the method, and the copy in TCRdb shows in-frame clones only, minus some. This table holds more than 120,000 clones, around 80% found once. This CDR3 region has 14 residues. The V gene's germline CDR1 is MNHNS and CDR2 SASEGT. The receptor was isolated from a woman younger than 45 in good health and CMV-seronegative. The chain recombines TRBV6-1 with TRBJ2-5; tentatively, D is TRBD2 (5 bases). The DNA end is more similar to TRBJ2-7, so the J call may be wrong. Sequenced: PBMCs. The CDR3 coding sequence is TGTGCCAGCAGTGAAAACAAGGCGGGTCACGAGCAGTACTTC. This codes for CASSENKAGHEQYF.